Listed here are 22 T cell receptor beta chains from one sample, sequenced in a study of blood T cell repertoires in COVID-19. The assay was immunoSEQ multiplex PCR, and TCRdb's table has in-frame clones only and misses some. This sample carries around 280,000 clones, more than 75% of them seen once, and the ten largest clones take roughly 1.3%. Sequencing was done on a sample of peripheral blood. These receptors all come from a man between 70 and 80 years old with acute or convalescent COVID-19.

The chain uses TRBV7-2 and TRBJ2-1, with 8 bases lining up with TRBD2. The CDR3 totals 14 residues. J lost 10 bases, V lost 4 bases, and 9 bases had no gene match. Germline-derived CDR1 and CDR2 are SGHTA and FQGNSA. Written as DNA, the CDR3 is TGTGCCAGCAGCTCCGGGACTAGGGGTGGAGAGCAGTTCTTC. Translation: CASSSGTRGGEQFF.

In DNA, the CDR3 is TGTGCCAGCAGCTTACAGGGACAGGGACCCTACGAGCAGTACTTC. Amino acids: CASSLQGQGPYEQYF. The chain recombines TRBV5-5 with TRBJ2-7, with 9 bases that match TRBD1. V lost 2 bases and J lost 2; bases outside the gene matches: 5. Germline V gene data show CDR1 as SGHKS and CDR2 as YYEKEE (reference sequence). This CDR3 region has 15 residues.

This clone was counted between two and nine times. The CDR3 is CASSARDRAGYTF. In DNA form, the CDR3 reads TGTGCCAGCAGTGCAAGGGACAGGGCTGGCTACACCTTC. This chain joins TRBV25-1 and TRBJ1-2; TRBD1 agrees at 9 bases. The germline V gene has CDR1 MGHDK and CDR2 SYGVNS. The length of the CDR3 is 13 residues. Unmatched junction bases numbered 4, after V lost 4 bases and J lost 7 bases.

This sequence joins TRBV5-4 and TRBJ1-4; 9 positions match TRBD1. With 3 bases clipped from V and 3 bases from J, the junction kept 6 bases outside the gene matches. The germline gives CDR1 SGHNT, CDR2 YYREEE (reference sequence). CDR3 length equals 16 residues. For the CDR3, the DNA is TGTGCCAGCAGCTACAAGGGACAGGGAGCTAATGAAAAACTGTTTTTT. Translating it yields CASSYKGQGANEKLFF.

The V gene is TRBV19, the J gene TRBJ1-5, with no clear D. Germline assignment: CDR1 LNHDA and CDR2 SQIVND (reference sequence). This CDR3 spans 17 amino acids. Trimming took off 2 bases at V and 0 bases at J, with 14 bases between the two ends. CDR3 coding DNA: TGTGCCAGTAGTATATCAGCAGGCCAGTATAGCAATCAGCCCCAGCATTTT. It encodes CASSISAGQYSNQPQHF.

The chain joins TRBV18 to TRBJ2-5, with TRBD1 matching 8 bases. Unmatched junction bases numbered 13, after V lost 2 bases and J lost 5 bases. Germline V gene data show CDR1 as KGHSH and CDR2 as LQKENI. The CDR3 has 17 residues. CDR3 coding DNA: TGTGCCAGCTCACCATATATATCGGACAGGGCTGGGGAGACCCAGTACTTC. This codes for CASSPYISDRAGETQYF.

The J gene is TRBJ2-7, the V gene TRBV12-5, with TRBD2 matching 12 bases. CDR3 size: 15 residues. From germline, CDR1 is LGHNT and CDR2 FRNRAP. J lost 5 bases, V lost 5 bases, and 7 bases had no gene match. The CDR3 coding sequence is TGTGCTAGTGGTCCACTAGCGGGGGGTGGGAACGAGCAGTACTTC. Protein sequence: CASGPLAGGGNEQYF. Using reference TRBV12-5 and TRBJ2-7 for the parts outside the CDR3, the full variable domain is DARVTQTPRHKVTEMGQEVTMRCQPILGHNTVFWYRQTMMQGLELLAYFRNRAPLDDSGMPKDRFSAEMPDATLATLKIQPSEPRDSAVYFCASGPLAGGGNEQYFGPGTRLTVT.

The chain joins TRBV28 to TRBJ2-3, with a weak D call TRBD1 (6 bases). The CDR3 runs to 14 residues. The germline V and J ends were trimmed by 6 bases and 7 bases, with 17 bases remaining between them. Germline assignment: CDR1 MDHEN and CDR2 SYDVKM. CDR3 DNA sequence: TGTGCCAGCAGGCTATCAGGGGAAGTTTATACGCAGTATTTT. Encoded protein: CASRLSGEVYTQYF.

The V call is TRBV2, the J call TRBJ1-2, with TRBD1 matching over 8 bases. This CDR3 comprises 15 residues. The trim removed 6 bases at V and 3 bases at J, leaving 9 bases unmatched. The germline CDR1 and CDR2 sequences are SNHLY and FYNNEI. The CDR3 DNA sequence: TGTGCCAGCAGCCCTGAAGCAGGGGGCTACTATGGCTACACCTTC. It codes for CASSPEAGGYYGYTF. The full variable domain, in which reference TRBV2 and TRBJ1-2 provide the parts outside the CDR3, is EPEVTQTPSHQVTQMGQEVILRCVPISNHLYFYWYRQILGQKVEFLVSFYNNEISEKSEIFDDQFSVERPDGSNFTLKIRSTKLEDSAMYFCASSPEAGGYYGYTFGSGTRLTVV.

The DNA for the CDR3 is TGCAGCGTCAAACAAGCCAGACAGGTCGGTGTCTACGAGCAGTACTTC. It translates to CSVKQARQVGVYEQYF. The V call is TRBV29-1, the J call TRBJ2-7, with D possibly matching TRBD1 (6 bases). In germline, CDR1 is SQVTM, CDR2 ANQGSEA. The length of the CDR3 is 16 residues. Between the trimmed V and J ends, which lost 6 bases and 3 bases, there was a span of 24 bases.

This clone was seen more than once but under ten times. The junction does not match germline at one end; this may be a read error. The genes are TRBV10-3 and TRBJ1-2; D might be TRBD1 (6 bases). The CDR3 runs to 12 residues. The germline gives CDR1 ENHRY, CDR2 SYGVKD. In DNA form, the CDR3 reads TGTGCCATCAGTGACGGGGGGGACATTATAGGCTTC. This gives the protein CAISDGGDIIGF.

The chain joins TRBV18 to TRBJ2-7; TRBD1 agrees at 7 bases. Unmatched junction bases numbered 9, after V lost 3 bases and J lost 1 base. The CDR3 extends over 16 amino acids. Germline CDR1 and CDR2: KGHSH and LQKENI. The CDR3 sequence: CASSPIEGGLSYEQYF. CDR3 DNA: TGTGCCAGCTCACCGATTGAAGGGGGCTTATCCTACGAGCAGTACTTC. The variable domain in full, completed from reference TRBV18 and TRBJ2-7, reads NAGVMQNPRHLVRRRGQEARLRCSPMKGHSHVYWYRQLPEEGLKFMVYLQKENIIDESGMPKERFSAEFPKEGPSILRIQQVVRGDSAAYFCASSPIEGGLSYEQYFGPGTRLTVT.

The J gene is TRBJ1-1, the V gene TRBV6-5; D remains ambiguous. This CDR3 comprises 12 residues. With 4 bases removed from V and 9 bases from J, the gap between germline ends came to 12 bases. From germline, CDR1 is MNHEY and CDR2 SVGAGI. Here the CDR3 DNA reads TGTGCCAGCAGTTCCACGCCCGGTAAAGCTTTCTTT. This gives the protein CASSSTPGKAFF.

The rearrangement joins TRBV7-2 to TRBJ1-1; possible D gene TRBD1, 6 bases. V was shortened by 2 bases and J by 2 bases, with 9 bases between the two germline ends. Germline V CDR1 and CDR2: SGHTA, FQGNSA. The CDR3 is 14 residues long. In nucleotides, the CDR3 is TGTGCCAGCAGCTTAAGGACAGCCAACACTGAAGCTTTCTTT. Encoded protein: CASSLRTANTEAFF.

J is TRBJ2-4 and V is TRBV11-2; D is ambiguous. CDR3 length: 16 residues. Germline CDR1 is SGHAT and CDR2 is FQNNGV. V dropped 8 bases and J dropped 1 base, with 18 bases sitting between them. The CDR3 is CASSNPLTGAKNIQYF. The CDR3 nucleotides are TGTGCCAGCTCAAACCCCCTGACCGGGGCCAAAAACATTCAGTACTTC.

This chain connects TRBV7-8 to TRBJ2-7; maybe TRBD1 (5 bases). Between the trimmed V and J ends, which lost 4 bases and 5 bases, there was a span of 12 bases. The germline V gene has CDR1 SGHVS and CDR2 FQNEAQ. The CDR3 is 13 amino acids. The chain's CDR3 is CASSYETVHEQYF. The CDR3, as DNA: TGTGCCAGCAGCTATGAGACAGTCCACGAGCAGTACTTC. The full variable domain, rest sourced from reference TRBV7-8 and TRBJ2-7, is GAGVSQSPRYKVAKRGQDVALRCDPISGHVSLFWYQQALGQGPEFLTYFQNEAQLDKSGLPSDRFFAERPEGSVSTLKIQRTQQEDSAVYLCASSYETVHEQYFGPGTRLTVT.

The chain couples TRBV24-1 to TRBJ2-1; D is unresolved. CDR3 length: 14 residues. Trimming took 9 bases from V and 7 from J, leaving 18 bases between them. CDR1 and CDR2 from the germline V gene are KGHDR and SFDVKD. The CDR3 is CATSPSTLENEQFF. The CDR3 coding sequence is TGTGCCACCTCCCCTTCTACCTTAGAAAATGAGCAGTTCTTC.

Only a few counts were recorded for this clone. CDR3 in amino acids: CASSQDKNFSPLHF. CDR3 in DNA: TGTGCCAGCAGCCAAGATAAGAACTTTTCACCCCTCCACTTT. This chain connects TRBV3-1 (or the pseudogene TRBV3-2) to TRBJ1-6; D not certain. CDR3 length: 14 amino acids. Germline V gene data show CDR1 as LGHDT and CDR2 as YNNKEL (reference sequence). V was pared by 0 bases and J by 9 bases, with 9 bases between.

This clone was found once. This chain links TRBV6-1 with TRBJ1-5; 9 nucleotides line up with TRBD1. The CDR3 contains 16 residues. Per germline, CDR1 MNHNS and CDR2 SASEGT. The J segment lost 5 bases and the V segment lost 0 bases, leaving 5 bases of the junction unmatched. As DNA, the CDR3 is TGTGCCAGCAGTGAAGCGCTAGGGACAGGGTATCAGCCCCAGCATTTT. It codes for CASSEALGTGYQPQHF.

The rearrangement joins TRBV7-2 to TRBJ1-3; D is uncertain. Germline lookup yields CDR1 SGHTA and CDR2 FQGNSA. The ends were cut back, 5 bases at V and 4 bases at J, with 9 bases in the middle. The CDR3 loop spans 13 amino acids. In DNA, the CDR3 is TGTGCCAGCAGCACCCTAGCCGGAAACACCATATATTTT. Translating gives CASSTLAGNTIYF.

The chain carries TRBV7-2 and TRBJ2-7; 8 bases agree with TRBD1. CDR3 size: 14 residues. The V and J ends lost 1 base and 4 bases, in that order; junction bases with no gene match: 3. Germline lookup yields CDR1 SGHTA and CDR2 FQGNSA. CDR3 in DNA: TGTGCCAGCAGCTTAGAGACAGGGGCATACGAGCAGTACTTC. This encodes CASSLETGAYEQYF.

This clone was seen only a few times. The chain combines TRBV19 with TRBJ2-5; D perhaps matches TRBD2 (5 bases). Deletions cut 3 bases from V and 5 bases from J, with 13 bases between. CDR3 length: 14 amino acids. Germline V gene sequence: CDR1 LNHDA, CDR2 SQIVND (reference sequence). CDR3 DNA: TGTGCCAGTAGTATCTTCGCGGGTGGGGAGACCCAGTACTTC. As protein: CASSIFAGGETQYF.